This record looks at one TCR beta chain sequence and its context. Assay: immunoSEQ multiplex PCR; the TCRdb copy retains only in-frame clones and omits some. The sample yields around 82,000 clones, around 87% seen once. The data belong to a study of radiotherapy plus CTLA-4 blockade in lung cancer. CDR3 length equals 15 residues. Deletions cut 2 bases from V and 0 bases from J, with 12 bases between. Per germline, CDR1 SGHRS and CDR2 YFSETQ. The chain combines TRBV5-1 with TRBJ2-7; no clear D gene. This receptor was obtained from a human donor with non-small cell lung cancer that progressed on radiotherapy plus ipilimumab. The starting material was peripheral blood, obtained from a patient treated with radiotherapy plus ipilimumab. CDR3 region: CASSFVPGASYEQYF. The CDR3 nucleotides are TGCGCCAGCAGCTTCGTGCCCGGCGCCTCCTACGAGCAGTACTTC.